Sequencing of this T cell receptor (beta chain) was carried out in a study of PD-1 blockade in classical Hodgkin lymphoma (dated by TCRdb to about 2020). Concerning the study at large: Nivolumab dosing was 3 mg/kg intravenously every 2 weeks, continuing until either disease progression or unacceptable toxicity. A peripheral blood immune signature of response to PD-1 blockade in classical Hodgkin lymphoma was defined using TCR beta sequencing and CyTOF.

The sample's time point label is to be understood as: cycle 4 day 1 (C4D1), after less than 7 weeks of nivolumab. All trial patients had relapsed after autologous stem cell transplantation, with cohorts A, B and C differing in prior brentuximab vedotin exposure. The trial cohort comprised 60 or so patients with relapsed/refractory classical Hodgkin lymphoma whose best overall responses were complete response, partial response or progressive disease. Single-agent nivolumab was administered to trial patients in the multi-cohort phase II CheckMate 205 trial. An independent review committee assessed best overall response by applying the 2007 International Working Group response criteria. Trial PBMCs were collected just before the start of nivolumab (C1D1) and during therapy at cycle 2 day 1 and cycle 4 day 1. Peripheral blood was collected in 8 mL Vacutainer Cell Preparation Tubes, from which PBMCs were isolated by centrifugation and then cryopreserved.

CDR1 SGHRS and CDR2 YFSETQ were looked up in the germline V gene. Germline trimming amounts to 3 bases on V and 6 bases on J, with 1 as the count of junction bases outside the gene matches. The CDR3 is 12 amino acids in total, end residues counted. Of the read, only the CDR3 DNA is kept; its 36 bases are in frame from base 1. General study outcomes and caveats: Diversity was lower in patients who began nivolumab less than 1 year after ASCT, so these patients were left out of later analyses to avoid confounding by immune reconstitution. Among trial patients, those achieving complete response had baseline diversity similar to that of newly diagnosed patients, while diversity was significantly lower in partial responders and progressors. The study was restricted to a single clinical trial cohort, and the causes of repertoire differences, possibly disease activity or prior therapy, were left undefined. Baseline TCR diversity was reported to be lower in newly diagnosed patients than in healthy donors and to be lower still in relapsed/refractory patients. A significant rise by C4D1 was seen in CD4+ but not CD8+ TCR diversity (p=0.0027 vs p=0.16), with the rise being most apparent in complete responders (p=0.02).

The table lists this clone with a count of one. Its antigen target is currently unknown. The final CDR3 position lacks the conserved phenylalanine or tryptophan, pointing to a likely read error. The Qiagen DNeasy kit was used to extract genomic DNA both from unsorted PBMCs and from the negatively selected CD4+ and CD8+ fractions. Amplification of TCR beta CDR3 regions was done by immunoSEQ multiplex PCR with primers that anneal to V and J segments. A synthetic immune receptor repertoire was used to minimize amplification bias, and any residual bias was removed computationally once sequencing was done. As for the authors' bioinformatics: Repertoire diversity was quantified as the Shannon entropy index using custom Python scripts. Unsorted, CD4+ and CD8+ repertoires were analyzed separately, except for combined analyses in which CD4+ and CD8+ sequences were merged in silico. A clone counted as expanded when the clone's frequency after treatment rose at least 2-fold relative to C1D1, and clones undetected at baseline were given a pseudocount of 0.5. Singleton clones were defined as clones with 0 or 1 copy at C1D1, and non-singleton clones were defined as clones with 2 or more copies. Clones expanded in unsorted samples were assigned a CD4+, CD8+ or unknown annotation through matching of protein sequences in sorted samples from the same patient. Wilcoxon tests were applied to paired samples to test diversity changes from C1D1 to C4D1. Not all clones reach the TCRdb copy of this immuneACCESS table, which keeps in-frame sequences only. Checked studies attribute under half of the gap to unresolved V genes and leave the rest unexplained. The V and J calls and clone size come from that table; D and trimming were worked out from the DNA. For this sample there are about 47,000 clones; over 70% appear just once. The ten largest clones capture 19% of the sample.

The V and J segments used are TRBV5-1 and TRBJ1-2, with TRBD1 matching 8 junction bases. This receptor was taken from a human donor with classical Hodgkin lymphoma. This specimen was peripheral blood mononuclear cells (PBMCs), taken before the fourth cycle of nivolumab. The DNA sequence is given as TGCGCCAGCAGCTGGGACAGGCATGGCTACACCTCC. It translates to CASSWDRHGYTS.